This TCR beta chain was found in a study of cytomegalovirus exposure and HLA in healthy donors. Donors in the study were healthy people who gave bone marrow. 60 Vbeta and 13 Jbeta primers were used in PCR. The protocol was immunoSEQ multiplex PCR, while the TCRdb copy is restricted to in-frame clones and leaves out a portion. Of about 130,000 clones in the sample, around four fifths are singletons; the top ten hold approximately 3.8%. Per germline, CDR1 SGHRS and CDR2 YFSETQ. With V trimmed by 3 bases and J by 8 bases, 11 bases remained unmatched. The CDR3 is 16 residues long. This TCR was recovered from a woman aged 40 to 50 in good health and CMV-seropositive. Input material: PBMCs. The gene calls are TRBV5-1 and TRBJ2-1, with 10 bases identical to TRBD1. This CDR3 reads CASSWGDRGGLDEQFF. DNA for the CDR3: TGCGCCAGCAGCTGGGGGGACAGGGGTGGCCTTGATGAGCAGTTCTTC. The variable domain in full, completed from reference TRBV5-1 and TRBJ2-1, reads KAGVTQTPRYLIKTRGQQVTLSCSPISGHRSVSWYQQTPGQGLQFLFEYFSETQRNKGNFPGRFSGRQFSNSRSEMNVSTLELGDSALYLCASSWGDRGGLDEQFFGPGTRLTVL.